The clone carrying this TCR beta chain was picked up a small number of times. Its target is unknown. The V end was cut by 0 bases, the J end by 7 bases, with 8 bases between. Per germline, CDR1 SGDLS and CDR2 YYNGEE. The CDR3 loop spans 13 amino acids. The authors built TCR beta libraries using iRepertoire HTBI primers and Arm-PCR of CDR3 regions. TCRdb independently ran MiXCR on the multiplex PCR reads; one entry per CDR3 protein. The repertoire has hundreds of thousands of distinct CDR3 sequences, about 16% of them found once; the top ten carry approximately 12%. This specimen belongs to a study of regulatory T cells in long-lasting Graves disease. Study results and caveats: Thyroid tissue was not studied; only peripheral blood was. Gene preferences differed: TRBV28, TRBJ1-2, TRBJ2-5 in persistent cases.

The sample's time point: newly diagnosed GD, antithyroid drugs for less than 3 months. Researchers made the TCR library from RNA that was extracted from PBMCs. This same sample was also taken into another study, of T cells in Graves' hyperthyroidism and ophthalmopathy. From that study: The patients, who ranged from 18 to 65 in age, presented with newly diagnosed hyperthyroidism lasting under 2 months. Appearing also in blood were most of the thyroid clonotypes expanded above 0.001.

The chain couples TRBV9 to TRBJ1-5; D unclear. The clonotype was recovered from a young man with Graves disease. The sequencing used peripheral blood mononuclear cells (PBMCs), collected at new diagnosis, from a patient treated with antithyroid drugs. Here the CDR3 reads CASSVGHGQPQHF. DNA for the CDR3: TGTGCCAGCAGCGTAGGTCATGGGCAGCCCCAGCATTTT.